This T cell receptor beta chain is from a study of blood T cell repertoires in COVID-19. About the study: There were acute and convalescent COVID-19 samples, and they came from the United States, Italy and Spain. In each case, the material was cDNA or gDNA derived from T cells, B-cell-depleted T cells, or PBMCs.

Here immunoSEQ multiplex PCR was the method, and the copy in TCRdb shows in-frame clones only, minus some. The table includes about 180,000 clones, around 85% detected once. Participants, about 18 to 90 years old, spanned about two dozen US areas. Participants' own reports of clinical history determined their cohort assignment. The origin of this receptor is a middle-aged man who had recovered from COVID-19. Sequencing was carried out using PBMCs or T cells enriched from blood (not recorded which).

DNA of the CDR3: TGTGCCAGCAGCTTAGGTAGCCAGCCCCAGCATTTT. Amino acid sequence: CASSLGSQPQHF. The chain is built from TRBV7-9 and TRBJ1-5; D not certain. CDR3 length equals 12 residues. Trimming shortened V by 1 base and J by 7 bases, and 5 bases separated the two germline ends. CDR1 and CDR2 (germline): SEHNR, FQNEAQ (reference sequence).